Listed here are 22 T cell receptor beta chains from one sample, sequenced in a study of blood T cell repertoires in COVID-19. Clones were sequenced by immunoSEQ multiplex PCR, and TCRdb holds only the in-frame ones, with some missing. Of approximately 170,000 clones in the sample, around 82% were seen once. What was sequenced was PBMCs or T cells enriched from blood (not recorded which). Every receptor here comes from a woman in her forties or fifties in a cohort exposed to, infected with or recovered from COVID-19 (not recorded which).

The chain recombines TRBV3-1 (or the pseudogene TRBV3-2) with TRBJ2-7; TRBD1 is a possible D gene (5 bases). The germline V and J ends were trimmed by 5 bases and 1 base, with 18 bases remaining between them. Germline lookup yields CDR1 LGHDT and CDR2 YNNKEL (reference sequence). The CDR3 contains 16 residues. CDR3 nucleotides: TGTGCCAGCAGCTATGCTCTCCAGGGTCGTTCCTACGAGCAGTACTTC. Translating gives CASSYALQGRSYEQYF.

V usage is TRBV4-1 and J usage is TRBJ2-1; 16 positions match TRBD2. The germline V gene has CDR1 MGHRA and CDR2 YSYEKL. The CDR3 is 18 amino acids. V gave up 3 bases and J gave up 2 bases; unmatched junction bases: 4. This CDR3 is CASSHPGTSGRAYNEQFF. In DNA, the CDR3 is TGCGCCAGCAGCCACCCCGGGACTAGCGGGAGGGCCTACAATGAGCAGTTCTTC.

This rearrangement joins TRBV6-5 to TRBJ1-2, with TRBD1 matching over 8 bases. The ends lost 6 bases at V and 4 bases at J; junction bases unmatched: 10. This CDR3 contains 15 residues. The germline CDR1 and CDR2 sequences are MNHEY and SVGAGI. CDR3 residues: CASRNRTGKGYGYTF. The CDR3 DNA is TGTGCCAGCAGGAATCGGACAGGGAAGGGCTATGGCTACACCTTC.

The chain employs TRBV19 and TRBJ1-2; no definite D call. CDR1 is LNHDA and CDR2 is SQIVND in the germline V gene (reference sequence). V gave up 7 bases and J gave up 4 bases, with 16 bases separating them. The length of the CDR3 is 14 residues. The CDR3 nucleotides are TGTGCCAGTATCCCTACTGACAAATTCTATGGCTACACCTTC. This codes for CASIPTDKFYGYTF.

This clone was detected once. The V and J genes are TRBV5-8 and TRBJ1-2; D gene ambiguous. CDR3 size: 14 residues. The V end was cut by 5 bases, the J end by 6 bases, with 17 bases between. Germline assignment: CDR1 SGHTS and CDR2 YDEGEE. CDR3 in amino acids: CASSGLTPLDGYTF. CDR3 nucleotide sequence: TGTGCCAGCAGTGGACTCACTCCTTTGGATGGCTACACCTTC.

V is TRBV19 and J is TRBJ1-5, with a possible D match to TRBD1 (5 bases). The length of the CDR3 is 14 residues. CDR1 is LNHDA, CDR2 SQIVND, per germline (reference sequence). The V and J ends lost 2 bases and 8 bases respectively, with 13 bases between them. CDR3 sequence (DNA): TGTGCCAGTAGTATAACGGGGGATAGTAAGCCCCAGCATTTT. Translation gives CASSITGDSKPQHF.

The chain couples TRBV7-8 to TRBJ1-3; 8 nucleotides line up with TRBD1. There are 17 residues in the CDR3. With 6 bases clipped from V and 1 base from J, the junction kept 11 bases outside the gene matches. Germline V gene sequence: CDR1 SGHVS, CDR2 FQNEAQ. DNA for the CDR3: TGTGCCAGCAGTCCTAATCCAGGGGGCAGTTCTGGAAACACCATATATTTT. This sequence encodes CASSPNPGGSSGNTIYF. The variable domain in full, completed from reference TRBV7-8 and TRBJ1-3, reads GAGVSQSPRYKVAKRGQDVALRCDPISGHVSLFWYQQALGQGPEFLTYFQNEAQLDKSGLPSDRFFAERPEGSVSTLKIQRTQQEDSAVYLCASSPNPGGSSGNTIYFGEGSWLTVV.

The rearrangement uses TRBV5-5 and TRBJ1-4; 7 nucleotides align to TRBD1. Germline lookup yields CDR1 SGHKS and CDR2 YYEKEE (reference sequence). V shed 4 bases, J shed 0 bases, and the junction held 6 bases outside the gene matches. The CDR3 length is 16 residues. Here the CDR3 reads CASSPTGTATNEKLFF. The CDR3 bases are TGTGCCAGCAGCCCGACAGGGACAGCAACTAATGAAAAACTGTTTTTT.

V gene TRBV7-3 combines with J gene TRBJ1-1; 12 bases line up with TRBD1. Germline values: CDR1 SGHTA, CDR2 FQGTGA. The trim removed 1 base at V and 5 bases at J, leaving 5 bases unmatched. The CDR3 consists of 16 residues. The CDR3 nucleotides read TGTGCCAGCAGCTTAAGTCGGGACAGGGGGCAAACTGAAGCTTTCTTT. Encoded protein: CASSLSRDRGQTEAFF.

The CDR3 sequence: CASSSLAGSNTGELFF. In DNA form, the CDR3 reads TGTGCCAGCAGCTCCCTAGCGGGATCGAACACCGGGGAGCTGTTTTTT. The chain couples TRBV7-8 to TRBJ2-2; 9 bases are a match to TRBD2. CDR3 length: 16 amino acids. Trimming at V came to 4 bases and at J to 0 bases, leaving 3 bases not matched to a gene. Looked up from germline, CDR1 is SGHVS and CDR2 is FQNEAQ. Combining the CDR3 with reference TRBV7-8 and TRBJ2-2 gives the whole variable domain GAGVSQSPRYKVAKRGQDVALRCDPISGHVSLFWYQQALGQGPEFLTYFQNEAQLDKSGLPSDRFFAERPEGSVSTLKIQRTQQEDSAVYLCASSSLAGSNTGELFFGEGSRLTVL.

The chain joins TRBV6-5 to TRBJ2-7; 10 nucleotides match TRBD1. Losses at the gene ends were 2 bases for V and 5 bases for J; bases not matched to a gene: 9. CDR3 length: 16 residues. Germline V gene data show CDR1 as MNHEY and CDR2 as SVGAGI. The CDR3 region has the DNA TGTGCCAGCAGTTACGGAGGACAGGGGGTAAATAACGAGCAGTACTTC. It is translated as CASSYGGQGVNNEQYF.

The V and J genes are TRBV29-1 and TRBJ2-2; D unresolved. This CDR3 is built from 13 residues. Per germline, CDR1 SQVTM and CDR2 ANQGSEA. Trimming shortened V by 0 bases and J by 5 bases, and 7 bases separated the two germline ends. The CDR3 loop is CSVEDPSTGELFF. The CDR3 nucleotides are TGCAGCGTTGAAGATCCGAGTACCGGGGAGCTGTTTTTT.

This clone was observed a handful of times. J is TRBJ2-1 and V is TRBV3-1 (or the pseudogene TRBV3-2); TRBD2 matches at 7 bases. The germline V gene has CDR1 LGHDT and CDR2 YNNKEL (reference sequence). With V trimmed by 2 bases and J by 4 bases, 11 bases remained unmatched. The CDR3 sequence is 17 residues long. CDR3 nucleotide sequence: TGTGCCAGCAGCCAAAGGGTACGGCGGGGACTATACAATGAGCAGTTCTTC. Its protein is CASSQRVRRGLYNEQFF.

V usage is TRBV7-9 and J usage is TRBJ2-5; D is ambiguous. Germline CDR1 is SEHNR and CDR2 is FQNEAQ (reference sequence). V was clipped by 3 bases and J by 4 bases, with 9 bases between them. The CDR3 has 13 amino acids. Written as DNA, the CDR3 is TGTGCCAGCAGCTTTGAGAGAAGAGAGACCCAGTACTTC. Translated, it gives CASSFERRETQYF.

J is TRBJ1-1 and V is TRBV12-3 or TRBV12-4; D is perhaps TRBD1 (6 bases). The CDR3 covers 13 residues. V gave up 3 bases and J gave up 5 bases, with 10 bases separating them. The CDR3 spells CASSLKGVTEAFF. The CDR3 DNA is TGTGCCAGCAGTTTGAAGGGGGTGACTGAAGCTTTCTTT.

The chain joins TRBV9 to TRBJ2-1; TRBD2 matches at 8 bases. V gave up 4 bases and J gave up 5 bases; unmatched junction bases: 17. The CDR3 totals 18 residues. The V gene's germline CDR1 is SGDLS and CDR2 YYNGEE. The CDR3 spells CASSNPTSGSNLNNEQFF. The CDR3 DNA reads TGTGCCAGCAGCAACCCAACCAGCGGGAGTAACCTTAACAATGAGCAGTTCTTC.

The gene calls are TRBV7-3 and TRBJ2-5, with 9 bases lining up with TRBD2. The CDR3 runs 14 residues. V gave up 4 bases and J gave up 0 bases; unmatched junction bases: 0. Germline V gives CDR1 SGHTA, CDR2 FQGTGA. In nucleotides, the CDR3 is TGTGCCAGCAGCTCTAGCGGGAACCAAGAGACCCAGTACTTC. Amino acid sequence: CASSSSGNQETQYF.

This chain connects TRBV7-2 to TRBJ1-5, with D possibly matching TRBD1 (5 bases). The CDR3 extends over 15 amino acids. V was cut by 0 bases and J by 3 bases, with 9 bases left in between. The V gene's germline CDR1 is SGHTA and CDR2 FQGNSA. CDR3: CASSLAPQDNQPQHF. CDR3 coding DNA: TGTGCCAGCAGCTTAGCGCCACAGGACAATCAGCCCCAGCATTTT.

This chain connects TRBV28 to TRBJ2-1; tentative D call: TRBD2 (6 bases). The V end lost 4 bases, the J end lost 9 bases, and 16 bases lay between the germline ends. The germline CDR1 and CDR2 sequences are MDHEN and SYDVKM. This CDR3 spans 14 amino acids. CDR3 DNA: TGTGCCAGCAGTTCCCCTGGGATTAGCGGTGAGCAGTTCTTC. Translating gives CASSSPGISGEQFF.

The gene calls are TRBV9 and TRBJ1-5; the D gene is possibly TRBD1 (6 bases). Germline V gene data show CDR1 as SGDLS and CDR2 as YYNGEE. There are 14 residues in the CDR3. V lost 4 bases and J 5 bases, leaving 13 bases between the germline ends. This chain's CDR3 is CASSRQGSDQPQHF. The CDR3 DNA sequence: TGTGCCAGCAGCCGCCAGGGGTCGGATCAGCCCCAGCATTTT. Filled out from reference TRBV9 and TRBJ1-5, the complete variable domain reads DSGVTQTPKHLITATGQRVTLRCSPRSGDLSVYWYQQSLDQGLQFLIQYYNGEERAKGNILERFSAQQFPDLHSELNLSSLELGDSALYFCASSRQGSDQPQHFGDGTRLSIL.

In its sample, this clone was seen a few times. The chain joins TRBV30 to TRBJ1-2; D call uncertain. Germline V lookup: CDR1 GTSNPN, CDR2 SVGIG (reference sequence). V was cut by 1 base and J by 4 bases, with 13 bases left in between. The CDR3 consists of 14 residues. This chain's CDR3 is CAWSEAVHRYGYTF. The DNA for the CDR3 is TGTGCCTGGAGTGAAGCCGTCCACCGCTATGGCTACACCTTC.

The rearrangement links TRBV28 to TRBJ1-2, with D unclear. Germline V CDR1 and CDR2: MDHEN, SYDVKM. The V end lost 3 bases, the J end lost 6 bases, and 11 bases lay between the germline ends. The CDR3 consists of 13 residues. The CDR3 spells CASSFGPRDGYTF. In nucleotides, the CDR3 is TGTGCCAGCAGTTTCGGTCCTAGAGATGGCTACACCTTC.